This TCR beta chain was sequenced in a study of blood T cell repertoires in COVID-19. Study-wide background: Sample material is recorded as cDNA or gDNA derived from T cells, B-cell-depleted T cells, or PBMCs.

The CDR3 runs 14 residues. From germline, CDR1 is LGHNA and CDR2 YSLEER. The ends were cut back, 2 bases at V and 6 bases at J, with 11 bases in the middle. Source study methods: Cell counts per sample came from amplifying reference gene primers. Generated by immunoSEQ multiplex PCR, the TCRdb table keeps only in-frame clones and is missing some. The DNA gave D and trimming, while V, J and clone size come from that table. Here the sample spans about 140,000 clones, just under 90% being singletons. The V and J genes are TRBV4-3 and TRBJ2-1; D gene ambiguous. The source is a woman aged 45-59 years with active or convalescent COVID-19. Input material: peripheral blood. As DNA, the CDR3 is TGCGCCAGCAGCCAAACCTATCTTTCCAATGAGCAGTTCTTC. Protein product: CASSQTYLSNEQFF.